This T cell receptor beta chain was identified in a study of blood T cell repertoires in COVID-19. In the authors' workflow: Estimated nucleated cell counts came from reference gene primer amplification. Measured with immunoSEQ multiplex PCR; TCRdb has only the in-frame clones, and not every one. That table gives V, J and clone size, and the DNA gave D and trimming. The sample gives some 87,000 clones, more than 70% of which show up once; 17% is in the top ten. V lost 5 bases and J 7 bases, leaving 10 bases between the germline ends. The CDR3 is made up of 12 amino acids. The germline V gene encodes CDR1 KGHDR and CDR2 SFDVKD.

The chain employs TRBV24-1 and TRBJ1-2; no definite D call. Sequenced material: peripheral blood. The TCR was taken from a human donor in a cohort sampled during active COVID-19. The CDR3 region has the DNA TGTGCCACCAGTGGCGGGATTGGTGGCTACACCTTC. Translated: CATSGGIGGYTF.